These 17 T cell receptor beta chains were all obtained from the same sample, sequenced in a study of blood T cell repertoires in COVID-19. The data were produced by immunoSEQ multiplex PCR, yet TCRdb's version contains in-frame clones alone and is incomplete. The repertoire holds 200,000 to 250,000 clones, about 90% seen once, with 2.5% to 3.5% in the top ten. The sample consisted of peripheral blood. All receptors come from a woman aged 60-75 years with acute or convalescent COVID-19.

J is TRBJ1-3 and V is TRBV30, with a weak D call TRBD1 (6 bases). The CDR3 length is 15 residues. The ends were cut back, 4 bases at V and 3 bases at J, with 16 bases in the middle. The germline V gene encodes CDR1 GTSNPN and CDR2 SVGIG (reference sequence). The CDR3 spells CAWTRTVRIGNTIYF. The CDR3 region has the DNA TGTGCCTGGACCCGGACAGTCCGTATTGGAAACACCATATATTTT.

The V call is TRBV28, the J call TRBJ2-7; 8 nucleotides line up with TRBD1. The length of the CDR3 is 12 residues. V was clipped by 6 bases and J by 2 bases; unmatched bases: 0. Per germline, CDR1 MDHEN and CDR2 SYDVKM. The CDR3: CASRQGAYEQYF. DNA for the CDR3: TGTGCCAGCAGACAGGGGGCCTACGAGCAGTACTTC.

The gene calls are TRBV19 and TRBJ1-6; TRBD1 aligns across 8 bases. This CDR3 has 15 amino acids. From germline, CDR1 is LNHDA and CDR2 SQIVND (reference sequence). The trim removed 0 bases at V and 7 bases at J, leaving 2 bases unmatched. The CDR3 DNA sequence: TGTGCCAGTAGTATAGATGGACAGGGAAATTCACCCCTCCACTTT. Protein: CASSIDGQGNSPLHF.

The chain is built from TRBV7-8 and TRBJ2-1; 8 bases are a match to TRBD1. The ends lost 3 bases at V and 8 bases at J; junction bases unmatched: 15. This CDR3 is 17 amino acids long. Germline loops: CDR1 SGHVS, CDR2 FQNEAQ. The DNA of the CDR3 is TGTGCCAGCAGCTTCATGATGCCGACAGGGGTTCAGCATGAGCAGTTCTTC. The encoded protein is CASSFMMPTGVQHEQFF.

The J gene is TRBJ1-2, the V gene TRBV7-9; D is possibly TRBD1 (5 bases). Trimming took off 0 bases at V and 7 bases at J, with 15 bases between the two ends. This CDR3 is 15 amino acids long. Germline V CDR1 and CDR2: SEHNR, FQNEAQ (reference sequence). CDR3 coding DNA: TGTGCCAGCAGCTTAGCAGGGGAAGGGGATCGTGGCTACACCTTC. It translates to CASSLAGEGDRGYTF.

CDR3 bases: TGTGCCAGTAGTATATGGAAAAGACTAGAGGGATACACCGGGGAGCTGTTTTTT. It codes for CASSIWKRLEGYTGELFF. J is TRBJ2-2 and V is TRBV19; a weak D match, TRBD2 (6 bases). Trimming shortened V by 2 bases and J by 3 bases, and 19 bases separated the two germline ends. Per germline, CDR1 LNHDA and CDR2 SQIVND (reference sequence). This CDR3 is built from 18 residues.

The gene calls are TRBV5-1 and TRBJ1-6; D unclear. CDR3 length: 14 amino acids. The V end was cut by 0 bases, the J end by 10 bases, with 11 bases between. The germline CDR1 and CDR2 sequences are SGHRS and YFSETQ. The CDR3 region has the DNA TGCGCCAGCAGCTTGGCACGGGAAGGATCACCCCTCCACTTT. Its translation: CASSLAREGSPLHF.

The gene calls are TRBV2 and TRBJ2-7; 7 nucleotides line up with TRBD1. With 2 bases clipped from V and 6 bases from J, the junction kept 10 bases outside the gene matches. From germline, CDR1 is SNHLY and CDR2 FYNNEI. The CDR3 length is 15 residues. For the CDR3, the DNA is TGTGCCAGCAGTGAATTTGTGACAGGGATTGGCGAGCAGTACTTC. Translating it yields CASSEFVTGIGEQYF.

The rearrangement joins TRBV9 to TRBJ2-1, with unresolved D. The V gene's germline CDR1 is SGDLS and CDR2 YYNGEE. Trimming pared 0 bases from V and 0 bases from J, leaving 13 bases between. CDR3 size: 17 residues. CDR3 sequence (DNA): TGTGCCAGCAGCGTAGCTGAGGTCCGAAGCTCCTACAATGAGCAGTTCTTC. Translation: CASSVAEVRSSYNEQFF.

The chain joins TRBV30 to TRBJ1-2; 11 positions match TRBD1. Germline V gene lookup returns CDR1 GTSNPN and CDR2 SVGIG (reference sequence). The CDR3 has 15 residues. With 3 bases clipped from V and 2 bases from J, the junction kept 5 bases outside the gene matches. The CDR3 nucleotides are TGTGCCTGGAGGACCGGGACAGGGGGGAACTATGGCTACACCTTC. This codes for CAWRTGTGGNYGYTF. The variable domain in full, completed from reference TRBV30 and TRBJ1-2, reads SQTIHQWPATLVQPVGSPLSLECTVEGTSNPNLYWYRQAAGRGLQLLFYSVGIGQISSEVPQNLSASRPQDRQFILSSKKLLLSDSGFYLCAWRTGTGGNYGYTFGSGTRLTVV.

CDR3 protein: CASNPHLGRAYEQYF. As DNA, the CDR3 is TGTGCCAGCAACCCTCATCTGGGCAGGGCCTACGAGCAGTACTTC. J is TRBJ2-7 and V is TRBV7-8; D may be TRBD1 (5 bases). This CDR3 contains 15 residues. Trimming took 7 bases from V and 2 from J, leaving 18 bases between them. Germline CDR1 is SGHVS and CDR2 is FQNEAQ.

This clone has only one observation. The CDR3 here is CASSLTGTNTGELFF. Here the CDR3 DNA reads TGCGCCAGCAGCTTGACGGGGACGAACACCGGGGAGCTGTTTTTT. This chain connects TRBV5-1 to TRBJ2-2; TRBD2 might be the D (5 bases). The CDR3 totals 15 residues. V was cut by 1 base and J by 0 bases, with 7 bases left in between. CDR1 is SGHRS and CDR2 is YFSETQ in the germline V gene.

In DNA, the CDR3 is TGTGCCAGCAGTGAGCCCTTGGGGGGGCAGTATTTT. Translating gives CASSEPLGGQYF. The chain combines TRBV2 with TRBJ2-3, with D possibly TRBD2 on 6 matching bases. V lost 3 bases and J lost 11, with 12 bases in between. The CDR3 is made up of 12 amino acids. The germline CDR1 and CDR2 sequences are SNHLY and FYNNEI.

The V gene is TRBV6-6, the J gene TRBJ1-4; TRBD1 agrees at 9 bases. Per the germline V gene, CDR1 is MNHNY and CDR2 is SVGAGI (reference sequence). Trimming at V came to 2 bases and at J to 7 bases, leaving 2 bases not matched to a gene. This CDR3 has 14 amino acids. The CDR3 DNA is TGTGCCAGCAGTTACGGGGGACAGGGTGAAAAACTGTTTTTT. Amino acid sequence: CASSYGGQGEKLFF.

The CDR3: CASSMVSGTGGHGYTF. The CDR3 coding sequence is TGTGCCAGTAGTATGGTCTCCGGGACAGGGGGCCATGGCTACACCTTC. This chain uses TRBV19 with TRBJ1-2; 12 positions agree with TRBD1. CDR1 and CDR2 (germline): LNHDA, SQIVND (reference sequence). The CDR3 has 16 amino acids. Unmatched junction bases numbered 8, after V lost 3 bases and J lost 6 bases. Filled out from reference TRBV19 and TRBJ1-2, the complete variable domain reads DGGITQSPKYLFRKEGQNVTLSCEQNLNHDAMYWYRQDPGQGLRLIYYSQIVNDFQKGDIAEGYSVSREKKESFPLTVTSAQKNPTAFYLCASSMVSGTGGHGYTFGSGTRLTVV.

This CDR3 is CASSPLLRYNEQFF. The CDR3 DNA reads as TGTGCCAGCAGCCCCCTTTTGAGATACAATGAGCAGTTCTTC. The rearrangement uses TRBV28 and TRBJ2-1; D remains ambiguous. The ends were cut back, 6 bases at V and 4 bases at J, with 13 bases in the middle. Germline CDR1 MDHEN, CDR2 SYDVKM. There are 14 residues in the CDR3.

For the CDR3, the DNA is TGCGCCAGCAGCTTGGATGGGGGCTTTTCACCCCTCCACTTT. This translates into CASSLDGGFSPLHF. The chain employs TRBV5-1 and TRBJ1-6, with a possible D match to TRBD1 (6 bases). The germline CDR1 and CDR2 sequences are SGHRS and YFSETQ. This CDR3 has 14 amino acids. The ends were cut back, 0 bases at V and 9 bases at J, with 10 bases in the middle.